This TCR beta chain was profiled in a study of CD8 T cells in Susac syndrome (dated by TCRdb to the late 2010s). Background for the entire study: Of the Susac syndrome patients who were sequenced, eight or nine were in clinical remission while 5 or 6 had clinically active disease. At blood withdrawal, Susac syndrome patients were either therapy-naive, taking corticosteroids (in some cases with IVIg as well), or taking IVIg alone. The study used repertoire sequencing to test whether antigen drove CD8+ T cell activation and differentiation in Susac syndrome.

V is pruned by 4 bases and J by 0 bases, leaving 4 bases of the junction without a gene match. The CDR3 has 17 amino acids, counting the end cysteine and phenylalanine. Of all the DNA, just the CDR3 is kept, 51 bases in frame from base 1. The germline V gene specifies SGDLS as CDR1 and YYNGEE as CDR2. RNA was extracted with the RNeasy kit and roughly 0.5 to 1 ug was reverse transcribed using random hexamers. The immunoSEQ multiplex PCR assay, covering 54 Vbeta and 13 Jbeta segments, was used to amplify TCR beta CDR3 regions. Bias from PCR amplification was corrected by using a synthetic template baseline for primer optimization and for computational correction. The published analysis was carried out like this. Reads were annotated to V, D and J genes according to IMGT and were analyzed with immunoSEQ Analyzer, with only productive sequences retained. Clonality was calculated as one minus the Shannon entropy normalized by log2 of the number of productive unique sequences. For each patient and control, public and private clones were evaluated within the 100 most prevalent clones. A clone was defined as Susac-specific if it was absent from the healthy and MS cohorts, from approximately 980 published viral clones and from other ImmuneACCESS disease sequences. Using fastp trimming at Q25 and MiXCR clonotype assembly, TCRdb reanalyzed the public sequencing data and kept in-frame beta chains. Each CDR3 protein appears once, grouped with its most common genes and DNA. TCRdb, not the authors, supplied the V and J calls. The sample yields around 200,000 distinct CDR3 sequences; about 93% were counted once. The ten largest clonotypes hold 0.085% to 0.1% of the sample.

As to this clonotype: The antigen it recognizes is unknown. No per-base quality is available; no much larger clone lies one base away.

Study-wide findings and limitations: The study acknowledged that relatively few individuals were included in the TCR sequencing and HLA analysis. No clonal expansion was detected in the CD4+ T cell repertoire of Susac syndrome patients.

Peripheral blood CD8+ and CD4+ T cells from healthy donors, Susac syndrome patients and multiple sclerosis patients were profiled using high-throughput TCR beta sequencing. Susac syndrome patients met recently defined diagnostic criteria for definite or probable disease. Bulk CD8+ and CD4+ T cells were purified by magnetic negative isolation, while CD8+ TEMRA cells were enriched using FACS. Blood was collected in EDTA tubes and processed within 24 hours, with PBMCs isolated through density gradient centrifugation. PBMCs intended for TCR sequencing were frozen in liquid nitrogen and were later thawed in a 37 degrees C water bath. Purity of sorted or isolated CD4+, CD8+ and CD8+ TEMRA cells was at least 90%.

Material for sequencing was CD4+ T cells from PBMCs. This chain joins TRBV9 to TRBJ2-3, with TRBD2 matching 14 junction bases. The clonotype was recovered from a human donor with Susac syndrome. The nucleotide sequence reads TGTGCCAGCAGCTTGGGACTAGCGGGAGCTAGCACAGATACGCAGTATTTT. Its protein reads: CASSLGLAGASTDTQYF.